Listed below are T cell receptor beta chains from one sample, sequenced in a study of T cells in Graves' hyperthyroidism and ophthalmopathy. TCRdb processed the multiplex PCR reads anew with MiXCR; each CDR3 protein has one entry. The sample shows around 600,000 distinct CDR3 sequences, approximately 15% of them seen only once. What was sequenced was blood. The receptors stem from a woman aged 18-30 years with Graves' ophthalmopathy. CDR3s include the opening cysteine and the closing phenylalanine or tryptophan. Fields, in order: clone size, V gene, J gene, D gene, CDR3 DNA, CDR3 protein. D genes are given only for firm matches. The size field is filled for only some rows; it gives once, few, many or a size class.

>many|TRBV11-2|TRBJ2-7|TRBD1
TGTGCCAGCAGCTTTGGGACAGGGGGTTTCTACGAGCAGTACTTC
CASSFGTGGFYEQYF
>few|TRBV29-1|TRBJ1-1|NA
TGCAGCGTCCGGCCCGCTTTCTTT
CSVRPAFF
>many|TRBV6-1|TRBJ1-1|NA
TGTGCCACCCCAGACAGGAGGAACACTGAAGCTTTCTTT
CATPDRRNTEAFF
>few|TRBV11-2|TRBJ2-1|NA
TGTGCCAGCAGCTTAAATGCGGCGGGGATAAACAATGAGCAGTTCTTC
CASSLNAAGINNEQFF
>few|TRBV11-1|TRBJ1-1|NA
TGTGCCAGCAGCCTAGAGGGATCCACTGGAGCTTTCTTT
CASSLEGSTGAFF
>many|TRBV19|TRBJ1-1|NA
TGTGCCAGTAGTATAGGGTGGGACTCCATGAACACTGAAGCTTTCTTT
CASSIGWDSMNTEAFF
>NA|TRBV10-3|TRBJ1-1|TRBD1
TGTGCCATCGGTAGGGGACAGGGGAACACTGAAGCTTTCTTT
CAIGRGQGNTEAFF
>NA|TRBV6-9|TRBJ2-2|TRBD2
TGTGCCAGCAGGGATTCAGGGACTAGCTCGGGCGGGGAGCTGTTTTTT
CASRDSGTSSGGELFF
>many|TRBV6-1|TRBJ2-3|NA
TGTGCCAGCACCCCTAAAGGGCGGATGAGTTCGGATACGCAGTATTTT
CASTPKGRMSSDTQYF
>NA|TRBV7-9|TRBJ1-2|NA
TGTGCCAGCAGCCGAGCGGCAGTCAGGGCACCGGACTATGGCTACACCTTC
CASSRAAVRAPDYGYTF
>NA|TRBV4-1|TRBJ2-3|NA
TGCGCCAGCAGCCAAGGTAGGGCTAGCGCCACAGATACGCAGTATTTT
CASSQGRASATDTQYF
>NA|TRBV5-6|TRBJ1-1|NA
TGTGCCAGCAGCTTGGCGATTCAGGTCGAAGCTTTCTTT
CASSLAIQVEAFF
>many|TRBV7-2|TRBJ2-7|NA
TGTGCCAGCAGCTACGGACTGGGGGTGTACGAGCAGTACTTC
CASSYGLGVYEQYF
>many|TRBV20-1|TRBJ2-2|NA
TGCAGTGCTACCGGTTCCTTCGGTGGGGAGCTGTTTTTT
CSATGSFGGELFF
>few|TRBV6-2/TRBV6-3|TRBJ1-5|NA
TGTGCCGGATCCGGGACGGATTATCAGCCCCAGCATTTT
CAGSGTDYQPQHF
>many|TRBV7-9|TRBJ2-1|TRBD2
TGTGCCAGCACGACCCGGACTAGCGGGAGGGCCGCCTACAATGAGCAGTTCTTC
CASTTRTSGRAAYNEQFF
>many|TRBV2|TRBJ2-1|NA
TGTGCCAGCAGTGTAGGGCGGGGTCCCTACAATGAGCAGTTCTTC
CASSVGRGPYNEQFF
>NA|TRBV29-1|TRBJ2-3|NA
TGCAGCGTTGAAGACCCGGAGAGGGGGGGGGACTCCCCGCCAGATACGCAGTATTTT
CSVEDPERGGDSPPDTQYF
>many|TRBV6-6|TRBJ2-7|TRBD2
TGTGCCAGCAGTTACCGCCAGCGGGAGCGGTACGAGCAGTACTTC
CASSYRQRERYEQYF
>NA|TRBV24-1|TRBJ2-6|NA
TGTGCCACCAGTGATTCCTGGGGGCTTGGGGCCAACGTCCTGACTTTC
CATSDSWGLGANVLTF
>many|TRBV9|TRBJ2-5|NA
TGTGCCAGCAGCGTAGCTTCTAGGACTAGCAGGGGGCAAGAGACCCAGTACTTC
CASSVASRTSRGQETQYF
>NA|TRBV28|TRBJ1-3|NA
TGTGCCAGCAGTTTAATTGGGCAGCGCTCTGGAAACACCATATGTTTT
CASSLIGQRSGNTICF
>many|TRBV28|TRBJ2-3|TRBD2
TGTGCCAGCACAGCGGGAGGGGGACTTCGAAAGCAGTATTTT
CASTAGGGLRKQYF
>many|TRBV7-6|TRBJ1-1|NA
TGTGCCAGCAGCTTAGGGGCGGCAAACACTGAAGCTTTCTTT
CASSLGAANTEAFF
>many|TRBV30|TRBJ1-5|NA
TGTGCCTGGAGTGTACACGGGTTAGGGGCCCAGCATTTT
CAWSVHGLGAQHF
>many|TRBV2|TRBJ2-7|NA
TGTGCCAGCAGTGCCTGGGAGCAGTACTTC
CASSAWEQYF
>NA|TRBV27|TRBJ2-5|NA
TGTGCCAGCAGACAACGGGTTTCAAGTCGGGGAGAGACCCAGTACTTC
CASRQRVSSRGETQYF
>many|TRBV28|TRBJ1-5|NA
TGTGCCAGCAGGAGAGGGGGGTCCCTCAATCAGCCCCAGCATTTT
CASRRGGSLNQPQHF
>many|TRBV24-1|TRBJ2-7|NA
TGTGCCACCAGCTTCGGGACAAGGAGTTCCTACGAGCAGTACTTC
CATSFGTRSSYEQYF
>many|TRBV28|TRBJ2-7|NA
TGTGCCAGCAGTGGGCCAGGGAACCCCTACGAGCAGTACTTC
CASSGPGNPYEQYF
>few|TRBV19|TRBJ2-7|NA
TGTGCCAGTAGTACTCGGGACGACCGATTCTACGAGCAGTACTTC
CASSTRDDRFYEQYF
>many|TRBV28|TRBJ1-1|TRBD1
TGTGCCAGCAGTTTGCACAGGGGCGTGAACACTGAAGCTTTCTTT
CASSLHRGVNTEAFF
>NA|TRBV9|TRBJ1-3|NA
TGTGCCAGCAGCCCGATGGGGACGACCCCAGGAAGAAACACCATATATTTT
CASSPMGTTPGRNTIYF
>NA|TRBV9|TRBJ2-1|NA
TGTGCCAGCAGCGTAGAGAGGAGCTCCTACAATGAGCAGTTCTTC
CASSVERSSYNEQFF
>many|TRBV12-3/TRBV12-4|TRBJ2-7|NA
TGTGCCAGCAGGGGCAGGGCCGCCTACGAGCAGTACTTC
CASRGRAAYEQYF
>many|TRBV27|TRBJ1-4|NA
TGTGCCAGCAGTCCTTGGGACATTTCTCGGAATGAAAAACTGTTTTTT
CASSPWDISRNEKLFF
>many|TRBV5-8|TRBJ1-5|TRBD1
TGTGCCAGCAGTCGTGGACAGGGCGAATATCAGCCCCAGCATTTT
CASSRGQGEYQPQHF
>NA|TRBV25-1|TRBJ1-3|NA
TGTGCCAGCAGTGTTCTTTTCACGGGCTCTGGAAACACCATATATTTT
CASSVLFTGSGNTIYF
>few|TRBV19|TRBJ2-3|NA
TGTGCCAGCCGAAACCCTCCCAGAAATACGCAGTATTTT
CASRNPPRNTQYF
>many|TRBV20-1|TRBJ2-5|NA
TGCAGTGCTGATAGCCCGGGAGCTGGAGAGACCCAGTACTTC
CSADSPGAGETQYF